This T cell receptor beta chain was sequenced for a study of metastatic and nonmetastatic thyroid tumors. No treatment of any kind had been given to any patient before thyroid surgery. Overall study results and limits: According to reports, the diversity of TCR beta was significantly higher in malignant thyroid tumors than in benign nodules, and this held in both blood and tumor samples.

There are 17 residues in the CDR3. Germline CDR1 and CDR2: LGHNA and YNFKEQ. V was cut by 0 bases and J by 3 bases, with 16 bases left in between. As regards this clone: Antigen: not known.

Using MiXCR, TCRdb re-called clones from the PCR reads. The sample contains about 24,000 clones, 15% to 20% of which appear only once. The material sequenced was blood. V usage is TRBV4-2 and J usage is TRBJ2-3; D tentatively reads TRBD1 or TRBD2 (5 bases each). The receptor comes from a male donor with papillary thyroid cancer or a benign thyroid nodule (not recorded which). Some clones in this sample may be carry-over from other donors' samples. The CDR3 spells CASSQDRGGALTDTQYF. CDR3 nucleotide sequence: TGTGCCAGCAGCCAAGATCGTGGGGGAGCCCTAACAGATACGCAGTATTTT.